This TCR beta chain was sequenced for a study of blood T cell repertoires in COVID-19. Across the whole study: Italy, Spain and the United States were the sources of the convalescent and acute COVID-19 samples. Sources were T cells, B-cell-depleted T cells, or PBMCs; the material itself was cDNA or gDNA.

This CDR3 is built from 15 residues. Germline V gives CDR1 MNHNS, CDR2 SASEGT. V was trimmed by 3 bases and J by 3 bases, leaving 13 bases between them. Only one count was recorded for this clone. Sequenced by immunoSEQ multiplex PCR; TCRdb stores in-frame clones only, minus some. The sample lists approximately 200,000 clones; roughly 87% were seen once. Recruits, aged roughly 18 to 89 years, lived in roughly 22 US areas. Participants' own reports of clinical history determined their cohort assignment. The receptor's source is a young man with acute COVID-19. The chain joins TRBV6-1 to TRBJ2-3; tentatively, D is TRBD1 (5 bases). Input material: PBMCs or T cells enriched from blood (not recorded which). The chain's CDR3 is CASSEGLGRTDTQYF. The DNA for the CDR3 is TGTGCCAGCAGTGAGGGTTTGGGGCGGACAGATACGCAGTATTTT.